This entry features one TCR beta chain sequence. This clonotype was found a few times. It lacks a known antigen. Base qualities were left out, and no much larger clone turns up one base away. The data are from a study of T-cell memory formation after mild COVID-19 (dated by TCRdb to about 2021). Background for the entire study: Most TCR sequence clusters were specific to one of the two donors. The cohort was made up of two young adult volunteers, one female and one male, who were previously healthy. In two donors, T-cell clones that expanded and contracted after mild COVID-19 were followed by sequencing TCRalpha and TCRbeta repertoires longitudinally.

Ficoll-Paque density gradient centrifugation was used to isolate PBMCs. Sequenced on an Illumina NovaSeq 6000. Using 5'RACE with constant-segment primers, TCRalpha and TCRbeta cDNA libraries were constructed, with sample barcodes and unique molecular identifiers added in the process. Trizol reagent was used to extract RNA from every sample. Library amplification was performed in two PCR steps, and a second sample barcode and Illumina TruSeq adapters were introduced in the second step. Libraries were sequenced on an Illumina NovaSeq with 2 x 150 bp paired-end reads. Per the original workflow: Reads were demultiplexed and collapsed into UMI-guided consensus sequences with migec v1.2.7. Using mixcr v2.1.11, the UMI consensuses were aligned to TRA and TRB V and J templates and assembled into clonotypes. Expanded or contracted clonotypes were those called significant by both edgeR and NoisET, with noise models trained on biological replicates. For edgeR calls, a false discovery rate-adjusted p below 0.01 and a log2 fold-change threshold of 1 were applied. As an exploratory analysis of dynamics, max-normalized trajectories of the 1000 most abundant clonotypes were examined by PCA with hierarchical clustering. Separately sequenced CD4+ and CD8+ repertoires were used to assign a CD4 or CD8 phenotype to each responding clone. In TCRdb, the public reads were trimmed at Q25 with fastp and aligned with MiXCR, with productive beta chains retained. Each CDR3 protein appears once, grouped with its most common genes and DNA. TCRdb, rather than the study authors, made the V and J calls. In this sample the table shows about 350,000 distinct CDR3 sequences, roughly 13% of which occur a single time. The ten most abundant clones make up about 24% of the sample.

Broader findings and caveats from the paper: Contracting CD4+ clones were found mainly in CM and EM memory subsets, while CD8+ clones were enriched in EMRA. The detection of some responding clones in pre-infection memory suggests that pre-existing cross-reactive memory T cells joined the SARS-CoV-2 response. SARS-CoV-2 specificity of the second-wave clones peaking on day 37 was not confirmed. Clones that contracted from day 15 to 85 showed balanced CD4/CD8 phenotypes, whereas a second wave of clones that expanded from day 15 to 37 leaned towards CD4+. Only a couple of mild cases were covered in the study, and larger cohorts including severe cases with pre-infection samples were considered necessary.

CDR1 and CDR2 are read off the germline V gene as SGHDT and YYEEEE. The CDR3 contains 18 residues, cysteine and phenylalanine counted. Solely the CDR3 DNA is kept, with 54 bases framed from the first base. The V and J ends are trimmed by 1 base and 1 base, leaving 18 bases between them. This receptor was identified in a man aged 18 to 35 who had mild COVID-19 (a few samples of this study predate the infection). The sample titles of this study are shuffled in the database, so cell type and time point are left out; the donor was told from shared clones. The chain is made from TRBV5-6 and TRBJ2-4; no D gene can be assigned with confidence. The material sequenced was PBMCs or a T cell subset sorted from them (not recorded which). This receptor carries the CDR3 CASSLQLRSPVAKNIQYF. DNA sequence: TGTGCCAGCAGCTTGCAATTACGGAGCCCGGTGGCCAAAAACATTCAGTACTTC.